Below, 16 T cell receptor beta chains from the same sample are listed, as sequenced in a study of blood T cell repertoires in COVID-19. Libraries were prepared by immunoSEQ multiplex PCR; TCRdb keeps only in-frame clonotypes and omits some of them. The sample holds 100,000 to 150,000 clones, around four fifths seen once. Material: peripheral blood. These receptors originate from a man at least 80 years old with active or convalescent COVID-19.

J is TRBJ2-2 and V is TRBV6-2 or TRBV6-3, with TRBD1 as a possible D gene (6 bases). The germline CDR1 and CDR2 sequences are MNHEY and SVGEGT. This CDR3 spans 14 amino acids. Trimming cost V 5 bases and J 2 bases, with 9 bases left between them. The CDR3 loop is CASSRTANTGELFF. In nucleotides, the CDR3 is TGTGCCAGCAGTAGGACAGCAAACACCGGGGAGCTGTTTTTT.

V usage is TRBV18 and J usage is TRBJ2-3; TRBD1 agrees at 7 bases. With 3 bases clipped from V and 4 bases from J, the junction kept 7 bases outside the gene matches. CDR1 KGHSH and CDR2 LQKENI come from the germline V gene. The CDR3 contains 15 residues. The CDR3 DNA sequence: TGTGCCAGCTCACCTCGGCAGGGGGAGTCAGATACGCAGTATTTT. Protein sequence: CASSPRQGESDTQYF.

V and J are TRBV11-2 and TRBJ1-4, with D possibly matching TRBD1 (6 bases). This CDR3 comprises 13 residues. Germline V gene data show CDR1 as SGHAT and CDR2 as FQNNGV. V lost 3 bases and J 6 bases, leaving 8 bases between the germline ends. The CDR3 is CASSLDRHEKLFF. The CDR3 DNA follows: TGTGCCAGCAGCTTGGACAGACATGAAAAACTGTTTTTT.

The table lists this clone with a few counts. The chain employs TRBV4-2 and TRBJ1-5, with 7 bases lining up with TRBD1. Germline trimming cut 0 bases from V and 4 bases from J; bases unmatched to any gene: 6. Germline lookup yields CDR1 LGHNA and CDR2 YNFKEQ. The CDR3 spans 16 residues. The CDR3 DNA follows: TGTGCCAGCAGCCAAGAGGGGACAGTAATAAATCAGCCCCAGCATTTT. Translated: CASSQEGTVINQPQHF.

V is TRBV6-2 or TRBV6-3 and J is TRBJ2-3; TRBD2 aligns across 9 bases. The germline CDR1 and CDR2 sequences are MNHEY and SVGEGT. After removal of 4 bases from V and 1 base from J, the junction contained 3 bases not matched to a gene. CDR3 length: 15 amino acids. CDR3 nucleotide sequence: TGTGCCAGCAGTTTGGAGCGGGGGGGCACAGATACGCAGTATTTT. Encoded protein: CASSLERGGTDTQYF.

The chain couples TRBV5-1 to TRBJ2-7; D perhaps matches TRBD2 (7 bases). CDR3 length equals 16 residues. Between the trimmed V and J ends, which lost 3 bases and 5 bases, there was a span of 21 bases. Looked up from germline, CDR1 is SGHRS and CDR2 is YFSETQ. CDR3 sequence reads: CASSSDIGGANNEQYF. The CDR3 DNA is TGCGCCAGCAGCTCCGACATAGGGGGGGCCAACAACGAGCAGTACTTC.

The V gene is TRBV5-5, the J gene TRBJ1-5; 9 bases align to TRBD1. The CDR3 runs to 17 residues. Germline-derived CDR1 and CDR2 are SGHKS and YYEKEE (reference sequence). V lost 3 bases and J lost 0; bases outside the gene matches: 7. The CDR3 nucleotides are TGTGCCAGCAGCTCCCACCAGGGACAGGGTAGCAATCAGCCCCAGCATTTT. This codes for CASSSHQGQGSNQPQHF. Looking up the rest from reference TRBV5-5 and TRBJ1-5 gives the full variable domain: DAGVTQSPTHLIKTRGQQVTLRCSPISGHKSVSWYQQVLGQGPQFIFQYYEKEERGRGNFPDRFSARQFPNYSSELNVNALLLGDSALYLCASSSHQGQGSNQPQHFGDGTRLSIL.

The V gene is TRBV18, the J gene TRBJ1-4, with 10 bases fitting TRBD1. The CDR3 has 15 residues. In germline, CDR1 is KGHSH, CDR2 LQKENI. Unmatched junction bases numbered 5, after V lost 3 bases and J lost 7 bases. CDR3 loop: CASSPSTGGSEKLFF. CDR3 DNA: TGTGCCAGCTCACCGTCGACAGGGGGCTCTGAAAAACTGTTTTTT.

This clone was counted only a few times. This chain links TRBV5-1 with TRBJ2-3; TRBD2 matches at 7 bases. This CDR3 contains 17 residues. Germline V lookup: CDR1 SGHRS, CDR2 YFSETQ. V shed 0 bases and J 2 bases; nucleotides not matched to a gene: 9. The DNA of the CDR3 is TGCGCCAGCAGCTTGGAATTAGCGGGTCTTTACACAGATACGCAGTATTTT. Its protein is CASSLELAGLYTDTQYF.

This sequence joins TRBV4-3 and TRBJ2-1; 10 nucleotides align to TRBD1. The V and J ends lost 0 bases and 4 bases, in that order; junction bases with no gene match: 0. From germline, CDR1 is LGHNA and CDR2 YSLEER. The CDR3 extends over 15 amino acids. The CDR3 nucleotides read TGCGCCAGCAGCCAAGAGGGACAGGGGTACAATGAGCAGTTCTTC. Its protein product is CASSQEGQGYNEQFF.

The rearrangement uses TRBV6-5 and TRBJ1-5, with D hard to call. The ends were cut back, 7 bases at V and 0 bases at J, with 13 bases in the middle. The CDR3 is 15 residues long. Germline CDR1 reads MNHEY; CDR2 reads SVGAGI. The CDR3 sequence: CASTERELSNQPQHF. Here the CDR3 DNA reads TGTGCCAGCACCGAGCGGGAACTTAGCAATCAGCCCCAGCATTTT.

This clone was detected a few times. This rearrangement joins TRBV2 to TRBJ2-2, with a possible D match to TRBD2 (5 bases). The germline V gene encodes CDR1 SNHLY and CDR2 FYNNEI. This CDR3 comprises 14 residues. The V end lost 3 bases, the J end lost 8 bases, and 13 bases lay between the germline ends. CDR3 amino acids: CASSEGAPRGELFF. Written as DNA, the CDR3 is TGTGCCAGCAGTGAGGGAGCCCCAAGAGGGGAGCTGTTTTTT.

The CDR3 nucleotides are TGTGCCAGCAGCTTAACGGGACAGAATCAGCCCCAGCATTTT. Amino acid sequence: CASSLTGQNQPQHF. V gene TRBV7-2 combines with J gene TRBJ1-5; 7 bases are a match to TRBD1. Germline values: CDR1 SGHTA, CDR2 FQGNSA. This CDR3 is 14 amino acids long. V lost 2 bases, J lost 4 bases, and 2 bases stayed unmatched.

The V and J genes are TRBV4-3 and TRBJ1-2; possibly TRBD1 for D (5 bases). CDR3 length equals 14 residues. Deletions cut 1 base from V and 4 bases from J, with 10 bases between. The germline V gene encodes CDR1 LGHNA and CDR2 YSLEER. The CDR3 bases are TGCGCCAGCAGCCAAGCCCAGGGTGGCTATGGCTACACCTTC. Translating gives CASSQAQGGYGYTF.

The chain uses TRBV19 and TRBJ1-6; D may be TRBD1 (6 bases). Germline V CDR1 and CDR2: LNHDA, SQIVND (reference sequence). Trimming removed 3 bases from V and 7 bases from J, with 13 bases in between. The CDR3 totals 15 residues. CDR3 sequence (DNA): TGTGCCAGTAGTATTAAGGGACAACAAAATTCACCCCTCCACTTT. Amino acid sequence: CASSIKGQQNSPLHF. The full variable domain, completed using reference TRBV19 and TRBJ1-6, is DGGITQSPKYLFRKEGQNVTLSCEQNLNHDAMYWYRQDPGQGLRLIYYSQIVNDFQKGDIAEGYSVSREKKESFPLTVTSAQKNPTAFYLCASSIKGQQNSPLHFGNGTRLTVT.

In its sample, this clone was seen once. The rearrangement joins TRBV28 to TRBJ1-4, with D perhaps TRBD1 (5 bases). Germline V gives CDR1 MDHEN, CDR2 SYDVKM. The CDR3 is 15 residues long. Trimming took off 6 bases at V and 0 bases at J, with 11 bases between the two ends. The DNA for the CDR3 is TGTGCCAGCAGACCTCAGGGAACAACTAATGAAAAACTGTTTTTT. Amino acids: CASRPQGTTNEKLFF.